There are a few counts of the clone carrying this T cell receptor (beta chain). This may arise from a read error, as a much more abundant clone is one base away. Amplification of TCR beta CDR3 regions used RNA transcripts. Second-round multiplex PCR came after a first-round RT-PCR that employed HTBI primers. Using its own MiXCR run on the multiplex PCR reads, TCRdb lists one record per CDR3 protein. This sample has under 800,000 distinct CDR3 sequences, with about a fifth found just once. The data are from a study of Graves' ophthalmopathy and Graves' hyperthyroidism. The germline V gene has CDR1 LNHNV and CDR2 YYDKDF (reference sequence). The CDR3 spans 13 residues.

This clonotype originated in a woman aged 18-29 years with stable Graves' hyperthyroidism. Some clones in this sample may be carry-over from other donors' samples. The V and J genes are TRBV15 and TRBJ1-2; TRBD1 might be the D (6 bases). The sequencing input was peripheral blood. CDR3 in amino acids: CATRQGVDYGFTF. DNA for the CDR3: TGTGCCACCAGACAGGGAGTCGACTATGGCTTCACCTTC.